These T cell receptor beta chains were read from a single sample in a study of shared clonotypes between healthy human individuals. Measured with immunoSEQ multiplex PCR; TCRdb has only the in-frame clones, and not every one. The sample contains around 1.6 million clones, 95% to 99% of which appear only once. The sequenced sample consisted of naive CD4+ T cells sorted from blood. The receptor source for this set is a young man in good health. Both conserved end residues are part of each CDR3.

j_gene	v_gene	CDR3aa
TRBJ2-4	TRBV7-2	CASSLAMTGIQYF
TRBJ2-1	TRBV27	CASSPLAGISGIYNEQFF
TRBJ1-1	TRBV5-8	CASSLEGGFMNTEAFF
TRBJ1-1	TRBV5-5	CASSSDRGLAEAFF
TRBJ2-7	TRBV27	CASSLYPSSYEQYF
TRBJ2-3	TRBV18	CASSPVSGPTDTQYF
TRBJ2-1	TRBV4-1	CASSQVGLAAYNEQFF
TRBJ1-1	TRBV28	CASSSGGRTEAFF
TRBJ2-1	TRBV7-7	CASSVNIQTNEQFF
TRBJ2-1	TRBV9	CASSVVGSSSYNEQFF
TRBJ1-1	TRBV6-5	CASSYGAYGNTEAFF
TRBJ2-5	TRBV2	CASSKGFGQETQYF
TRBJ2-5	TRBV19	CASRDRGRETQYF
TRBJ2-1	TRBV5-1	CASSLAGGDNEQFF
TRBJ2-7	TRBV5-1	CASSWPGSPNEQYF
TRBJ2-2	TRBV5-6	CASSLVTGGITGELFF
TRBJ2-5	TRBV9	CASSVGGQETQYF
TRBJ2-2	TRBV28	CASRMGPGTATGELFF